The 11 T cell receptor beta chains below all came from one sample that was sequenced in a study of T cell clusters in autoimmune cytopenias. TRB was amplified from around 0.25 ug of peripheral blood genomic DNA per sample. One tube held mixed TRB-A and TRB-B primer pools for touch-down PCR. TCRdb re-called the multiplex PCR reads and catalogs CDR3 proteins one per entry, DNA excluded. In all, the sample yields 4,200 or so distinct CDR3 sequences. The same data also contributed to another study, on T cell repertoires in aging, cancer and after chemotherapy.

Sequencing input: peripheral blood. The receptors here all came from a human donor in good health.

This clonotype counts as medium-sized (0.01 to 0.1%) by frequency. The V and J genes are TRBV14 and TRBJ2-5. Germline V gene lookup returns CDR1 SGHDN and CDR2 FVKESK. The CDR3 sequence is 11 residues long. This CDR3 reads CASSQGGTQYF.

This clonotype counts as medium-sized by frequency. The J gene is TRBJ2-5, the V gene TRBV10-3; TCRdb designates TRBD1, a call that cannot be tested without DNA. This CDR3 has 13 residues. CDR1 is ENHRY, CDR2 SYGVKD, per germline. CDR3 residues: CAIRPDREETQYF.

The CDR3: CASSLVRGSNTEAFF. The rearrangement joins TRBV5-1 to TRBJ1-1; the TCRdb D gene call, TRBD1, has no DNA to confirm it. This CDR3 has 15 residues. Germline CDR1 SGHRS, CDR2 YFSETQ.

By frequency, this clonotype is medium-sized. This sequence joins TRBV6-5 and TRBJ2-7; TCRdb returns TRBD1, unconfirmable since there is no DNA. The CDR3 is 11 residues long. From germline, CDR1 is MNHEY and CDR2 SVGAGI. CDR3 residues: CAVQGIYEQYF.

The chain joins TRBV5-6 to TRBJ1-1; TCRdb's D call of TRBD1 is untestable without DNA. In germline, CDR1 is SGHDT, CDR2 YYEEEE. The CDR3 runs to 14 residues. The CDR3 region is CASSRDTMNTEAFF. Full variable domain (rest looked up from reference TRBV5-6 and TRBJ1-1): DAGVTQSPTHLIKTRGQQVTLRCSPKSGHDTVSWYQQALGQGPQFIFQYYEEEERQRGNFPDRFSGHQFPNYSSELNVNALLLGDSALYLCASSRDTMNTEAFFGQGTRLTVV.

This clonotype registers medium-sized by frequency. This chain joins TRBV19 and TRBJ1-6; TCRdb names TRBD1, which stays unverified in the absence of DNA. In germline, CDR1 is LNHDA, CDR2 SQIVND (reference sequence). The CDR3 runs to 14 residues. The CDR3 loop reads CASREQGFNSPLHF.

The rearrangement uses TRBV6-2 or TRBV6-3 and TRBJ1-1; TCRdb gives TRBD1 as the D gene, but with no DNA this cannot be confirmed. The germline gives CDR1 MNHEY, CDR2 SVGEGT. The CDR3 is 14 amino acids. CDR3: CASTGGQANTEAFF.

By frequency, this clonotype registers medium-sized. This chain links TRBV6-5 with TRBJ1-6; TCRdb's D call of TRBD1 is untestable without DNA. This CDR3 is 14 amino acids long. From germline, CDR1 is MNHEY and CDR2 SVGAGI. CDR3 sequence: CASRPDRPNSPLHF.

By frequency, this clonotype is medium-sized. The chain is built from TRBV6-5 and TRBJ2-1. The CDR3 totals 16 residues. Per germline, CDR1 MNHEY and CDR2 SVGAGI. Here the CDR3 reads CASSYSSSWQRNEQFF.

The chain combines TRBV6-5 with TRBJ2-6. Germline lookup yields CDR1 MNHEY and CDR2 SVGAGI. This CDR3 region has 14 residues. CDR3 in amino acids: CASSYGSGANVLTF.

This clonotype is classed as medium-sized by frequency. CDR3 amino acids: CATSGTVHNSPLHF. This sequence joins TRBV10-3 and TRBJ1-6; without DNA, the TCRdb call of TRBD1 cannot be checked. Germline V gives CDR1 ENHRY, CDR2 SYGVKD. The CDR3 totals 14 residues.